A single sample is the source of the 10 T cell receptor beta chains below, sequenced in a study of control samples from healthy donors and cancer patients. Produced via immunoSEQ multiplex PCR; TCRdb's table is partial and in-frame only. The sample records 110,000 or so clones, roughly 90% being singletons. Source material: blood. Receptor source: a man in his fifties in good health.

J is TRBJ1-1 and V is TRBV12-5; 10 bases agree with TRBD1. The J segment lost 7 bases and the V segment lost 0 bases, leaving 5 bases of the junction unmatched. Germline V gene lookup returns CDR1 LGHNT and CDR2 FRNRAP. The CDR3 contains 15 residues. CDR3 coding DNA: TGTGCTAGTGGTTTGGTAAGGGGACAGGGGCTTGAAGCTTTCTTT. Encoded protein: CASGLVRGQGLEAFF.

This clone is a singleton in its sample. This chain connects TRBV7-2 to TRBJ1-1; 10 positions agree with TRBD1. This CDR3 is built from 17 residues. Germline CDR1 SGHTA, CDR2 FQGNSA. Trimming took 5 bases from V and 1 from J; bases not matched to a gene: 10. CDR3: CASSLDRDRGGNTEAFF. In nucleotides, the CDR3 is TGTGCCAGCAGCCTAGACCGGGACAGGGGCGGGAACACTGAAGCTTTCTTT.

The gene calls are TRBV5-1 and TRBJ2-1; 13 nucleotides match TRBD2. After removal of 0 bases from V and 10 bases from J, the junction contained 4 bases not matched to a gene. Germline V gene lookup returns CDR1 SGHRS and CDR2 YFSETQ. The CDR3 covers 15 residues. The CDR3 loop reads CASSLGTSGGAEQFF. The CDR3 DNA reads TGCGCCAGCAGCTTGGGAACTAGCGGGGGGGCCGAGCAGTTCTTC.

The chain carries TRBV5-1 and TRBJ1-1; 10 bases are a match to TRBD1. Unmatched junction bases numbered 6, after V lost 1 base and J lost 0 bases. The CDR3 length is 17 residues. Germline V lookup: CDR1 SGHRS, CDR2 YFSETQ. The CDR3 DNA is TGCGCCAGCAGCTTGAGGGACAGGGGTCTTATGAACACTGAAGCTTTCTTT. It yields the protein CASSLRDRGLMNTEAFF.

The genes are TRBV5-1 and TRBJ2-7, with unresolved D. Trimming left V 4 bases short and J 3 bases short, with 5 bases between. The CDR3 extends over 11 amino acids. Germline values: CDR1 SGHRS, CDR2 YFSETQ. The CDR3 DNA is TGCGCCAGCAGCCTTAACTACGAGCAGTACTTC. Translation gives CASSLNYEQYF.

The V and J genes are TRBV7-7 and TRBJ2-4; TRBD1 agrees at 8 bases. V dropped 1 base and J dropped 8; count of bases not matched to a gene: 1. The CDR3 has 13 amino acids. The germline V gene encodes CDR1 SSHAT and CDR2 FNYEAQ (reference sequence). CDR3 sequence (DNA): TGTGCCAGCAGCTTAGACAGGGGGGACATTCAGTACTTC. Protein sequence: CASSLDRGDIQYF.

This clone was counted between two and nine times. V and J are TRBV6-5 and TRBJ1-1, with a possible D match to TRBD1 (6 bases). Trimming took off 10 bases at V and 0 bases at J, with 12 bases between the two ends. The CDR3 totals 13 residues. CDR1 is MNHEY and CDR2 is SVGAGI in the germline V gene. DNA for the CDR3: TGTGCCACCAGAGGACAGATGAACACTGAAGCTTTCTTT. Translation gives CATRGQMNTEAFF.

This chain connects TRBV2 to TRBJ1-5; TRBD1 might be the D (5 bases). Germline V gene sequence: CDR1 SNHLY, CDR2 FYNNEI. The CDR3 runs 15 residues. V lost 5 bases to trimming and J lost 4 bases, with 15 bases between them. The CDR3 loop reads CASSPPGLLNQPQHF. DNA for the CDR3: TGTGCCAGCAGTCCCCCGGGACTTTTGAATCAGCCCCAGCATTTT.

The rearrangement joins TRBV28 to TRBJ2-4; 9 bases fit TRBD1. V shed 6 bases and J 3 bases; nucleotides not matched to a gene: 6. This CDR3 contains 15 residues. Germline V gene lookup returns CDR1 MDHEN and CDR2 SYDVKM. CDR3 nucleotide sequence: TGTGCCAGCAGCCAACAGGGGGCGGGCAAAAACATTCAGTACTTC. Protein product: CASSQQGAGKNIQYF.

V and J are TRBV6-5 and TRBJ1-2; the match to TRBD1 covers 9 bases. The germline gives CDR1 MNHEY, CDR2 SVGAGI. This CDR3 region has 14 residues. The junction had 6 bases not matched to a gene; V was cut back by 5 bases and J by 5 bases. CDR3 residues: CASSPTDRGYGYTF. CDR3 bases: TGTGCCAGCAGTCCGACGGACAGGGGTTATGGCTACACCTTC.